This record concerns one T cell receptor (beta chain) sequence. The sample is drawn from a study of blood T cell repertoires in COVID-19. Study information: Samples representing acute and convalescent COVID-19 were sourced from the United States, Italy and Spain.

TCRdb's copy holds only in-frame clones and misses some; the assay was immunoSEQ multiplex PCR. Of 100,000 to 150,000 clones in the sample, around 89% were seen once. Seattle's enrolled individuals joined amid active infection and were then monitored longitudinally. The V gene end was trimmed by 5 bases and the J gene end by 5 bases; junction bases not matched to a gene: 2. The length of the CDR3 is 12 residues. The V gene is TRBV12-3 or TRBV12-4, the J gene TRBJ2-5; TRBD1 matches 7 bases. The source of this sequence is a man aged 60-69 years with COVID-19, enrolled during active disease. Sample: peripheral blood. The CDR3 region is CASSRGRETQYF. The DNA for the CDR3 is TGTGCCAGCAGTAGGGGGCGGGAGACCCAGTACTTC.